These T cell receptor beta chains were read from a single sample in a study of T cell repertoires in cytomegalovirus infection. The antigens of these receptors remain unknown. TCRdb ran MiXCR on the reads and lists one entry per CDR3 protein. This sample yields approximately 990,000 distinct CDR3 sequences, of which more than 25% are seen a single time; roughly an eighth belongs to the top ten. Sample: cultured CD8+ T cells from PBMCs, taken from culture after CMV antigen stimulation. The receptor source for this set is a human donor in good health (CMV status not recorded). Some clones in this sample may be carry-over from other donors' samples. CDR3s include the opening cysteine and the closing phenylalanine or tryptophan. A D gene is named only where the DNA matches it firmly. Clone size is not always given. Where it is, it says once, few, many or a class for expanded clones.

clone_size,v_call,d_call,j_call,cdr3_aa,cdr3_nt
.,TRBV29-1,TRBD2,TRBJ2-1,CSVEAPTSGGAREQFF,TGCAGCGTCGAGGCCCCGACTAGCGGGGGGGCCAGGGAGCAGTTCTTC
.,TRBV6-2/TRBV6-3,.,TRBJ1-1,CASSYSMDATTRYTEAFF,TGTGCCAGCAGTTACTCGATGGACGCTACTACTAGGTACACTGAAGCTTTCTTT
.,TRBV27,.,TRBJ2-3,CASSLSLDITDTQYF,TGTGCCAGCAGTTTATCACTCGACATCACAGATACGCAGTATTTT
.,TRBV7-6,.,TRBJ2-3,CASSSTLRQGSTDTQYF,TGTGCCAGCAGCTCCACCCTGCGCCAGGGGTCCACAGATACGCAGTATTTT
few,TRBV7-9,TRBD1,TRBJ1-1,CASSSYRGGNTEAFF,TGTGCCAGCAGCTCCTACAGGGGGGGGAACACTGAAGCTTTCTTT
.,TRBV12-3/TRBV12-4,.,TRBJ2-7,CASSFVNVLQGSSYEQYF,TGTGCCAGCAGTTTCGTGAACGTCTTACAGGGAAGCTCCTACGAGCAGTACTTC
.,TRBV6-5,.,TRBJ2-1,CASSLSTNEQFF,TGTGCCAGCAGTCTGTCTACGAATGAGCAGTTCTTC
few,TRBV4-3,TRBD1,TRBJ2-1,CASSQGQGTLNEQFF,TGCGCCAGCAGCCAAGGACAGGGTACGCTCAATGAGCAGTTCTTC
.,TRBV6-8,.,TRBJ1-1,CASSIDILNTEAFF,TGTGCCAGCAGTATCGACATCCTCAACACTGAAGCTTTCTTT
.,TRBV12-5,TRBD1,TRBJ1-5,CASGPGGSQPQHF,TGTGCTAGTGGCCCAGGGGGCTCTCAGCCCCAGCATTTT
many,TRBV27,TRBD1,TRBJ1-5,CASSPGTGGSQPQHF,TGTGCCAGCAGTCCCGGGACAGGGGGCAGTCAGCCCCAGCATTTT
.,TRBV7-6,.,TRBJ1-1,CASSADRGGLREAFF,TGTGCCAGCAGCGCTGACCGGGGGGGACTTCGTGAAGCTTTCTTT
many,TRBV7-6,.,TRBJ1-1,CASSPLDRMGTEAFF,TGTGCCAGCAGCCCACTCGACAGGATGGGAACTGAAGCTTTCTTT
.,TRBV5-6,TRBD1,TRBJ2-7,CASTGQGSYEQYF,TGTGCCAGCACGGGACAGGGGTCGTACGAGCAGTACTTC
.,TRBV6-1,.,TRBJ1-6,CASPSQDSSYNSPLHF,TGTGCCAGCCCCAGCCAGGACAGCTCCTATAATTCACCCCTCCACTTT
.,TRBV6-6,.,TRBJ1-5,CASNTRGSDQPQHF,TGTGCCAGCAATACCCGGGGGAGCGATCAGCCCCAGCATTTT
.,TRBV5-6,.,TRBJ2-5,CASSFSSGVETQYF,TGTGCCAGCAGCTTCTCGTCCGGGGTAGAGACCCAGTACTTC
few,TRBV5-1,.,TRBJ2-1,CASRLGTGDEQFF,TGCGCCAGCAGGCTGGGGACCGGCGATGAGCAGTTCTTC
.,TRBV10-3,TRBD1,TRBJ2-5,CAISESWIVRTGPGETQYF,TGTGCCATCAGTGAGTCGTGGATAGTCAGGACAGGGCCGGGCGAGACCCAGTACTTC
.,TRBV6-2/TRBV6-3,TRBD1,TRBJ1-2,CASSYSRTGESNYGYTF,TGTGCCAGCAGTTACTCGAGGACAGGGGAGAGTAACTATGGCTACACCTTC
.,TRBV11-2,.,TRBJ2-2,CASSSHSGPNTGELFF,TGTGCCAGCAGCTCCCACTCGGGACCAAACACCGGGGAGCTGTTTTTT
.,TRBV19,TRBD1,TRBJ1-2,CASSIWTGEYGYTF,TGTGCCAGTAGTATCTGGACAGGGGAATATGGCTACACCTTC
.,TRBV7-9,.,TRBJ2-1,CASSESEAYYNEQFF,TGTGCCAGCAGCGAGTCAGAAGCTTACTACAATGAGCAGTTCTTC
few,TRBV7-9,.,TRBJ2-1,CASSLALRLGRKKGDAYNEQFF,TGTGCCAGCAGCTTAGCGCTGAGGCTAGGCCGAAAAAAAGGAGACGCCTACAATGAGCAGTTCTTC
few,TRBV6-5,.,TRBJ1-2,CASSYSGYGYTF,TGTGCCAGCAGTTACTCGGGGTATGGCTACACCTTC
.,TRBV12-3/TRBV12-4,.,TRBJ1-4,CASSFDAADNEKLFF,TGTGCCAGCAGTTTCGACGCAGCCGATAATGAAAAACTGTTTTTT
.,TRBV7-9,.,TRBJ1-3,CASSPQLSGNTIYF,TGTGCCAGCAGCCCTCAACTCTCTGGAAACACCATATATTTT
.,TRBV7-8,TRBD2,TRBJ2-2,CASSPGLAGTSNTGELFF,TGTGCCAGCAGCCCTGGACTAGCGGGGACCTCGAACACCGGGGAGCTGTTTTTT
.,TRBV20-1,TRBD2,TRBJ2-1,CSASLAGGYNEQFF,TGCAGTGCTTCACTAGCGGGGGGCTACAATGAGCAGTTCTTC
.,TRBV7-2,.,TRBJ2-7,CAGSPDLGPGEQYF,TGTGCCGGCAGCCCAGACTTGGGGCCAGGCGAGCAGTACTTC